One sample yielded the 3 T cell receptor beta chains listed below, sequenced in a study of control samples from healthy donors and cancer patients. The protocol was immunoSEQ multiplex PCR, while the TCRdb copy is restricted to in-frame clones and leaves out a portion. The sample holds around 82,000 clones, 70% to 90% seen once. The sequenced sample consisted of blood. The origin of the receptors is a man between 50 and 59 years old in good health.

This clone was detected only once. CDR3: CASSFEIWTEAFF. DNA of the CDR3: TGTGCCAGCAGCTTTGAAATCTGGACTGAAGCTTTCTTT. The J gene is TRBJ1-1, the V gene TRBV11-2; D remains ambiguous. Germline lookup yields CDR1 SGHAT and CDR2 FQNNGV. This CDR3 spans 13 amino acids. V lost 3 bases and J lost 5, with 10 bases in between.

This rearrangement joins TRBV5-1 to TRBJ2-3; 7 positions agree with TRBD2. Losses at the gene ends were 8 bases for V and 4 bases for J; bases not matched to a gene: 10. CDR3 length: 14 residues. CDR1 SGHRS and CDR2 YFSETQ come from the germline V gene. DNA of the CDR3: TGCGCCAGTGGGACTATTCAAGGGGCAGATACGCAGTATTTT. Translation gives CASGTIQGADTQYF. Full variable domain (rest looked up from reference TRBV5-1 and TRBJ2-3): KAGVTQTPRYLIKTRGQQVTLSCSPISGHRSVSWYQQTPGQGLQFLFEYFSETQRNKGNFPGRFSGRQFSNSRSEMNVSTLELGDSALYLCASGTIQGADTQYFGPGTRLTVL.

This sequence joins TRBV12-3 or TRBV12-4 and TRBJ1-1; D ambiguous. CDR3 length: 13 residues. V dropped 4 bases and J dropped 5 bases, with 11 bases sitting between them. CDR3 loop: CASSWQVVTEAFF. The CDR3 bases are TGTGCCAGCAGTTGGCAGGTCGTGACTGAAGCTTTCTTT.